The 2 T cell receptor beta chains listed next were all sequenced from one sample in a study of chemoradiotherapy in HPV16-positive cancers. TCRdb keeps only in-frame clones here, not all; method: immunoSEQ multiplex PCR. The repertoire holds fewer than 1,500 clones, with about four fifths as singletons. The sequencing used tumor tissue, collected from a patient who underwent chemoradiotherapy. The receptors were sampled from a human donor with HPV-associated anogenital cancer.

The chain uses TRBV6-6 and TRBJ1-2; D remains ambiguous. The germline V and J ends were trimmed by 11 bases and 8 bases, with 21 bases remaining between them. CDR1 and CDR2 (germline): MNHNY, SVGAGI (reference sequence). CDR3 size: 13 residues. The CDR3 protein is CAGNREQYGGYTF. CDR3 DNA: TGTGCCGGCAACCGCGAGCAGTATGGGGGCTACACCTTC.

This rearrangement joins TRBV5-1 to TRBJ1-3; 7 nucleotides agree with TRBD1. The J segment lost 1 base and the V segment lost 4 bases, leaving 5 bases of the junction unmatched. This CDR3 is 15 amino acids long. CDR1 and CDR2 (germline): SGHRS, YFSETQ. CDR3 in DNA: TGCGCCAGCAGCCTACGGACAGGTTCTGGAAACACCATATATTTT. It encodes CASSLRTGSGNTIYF.